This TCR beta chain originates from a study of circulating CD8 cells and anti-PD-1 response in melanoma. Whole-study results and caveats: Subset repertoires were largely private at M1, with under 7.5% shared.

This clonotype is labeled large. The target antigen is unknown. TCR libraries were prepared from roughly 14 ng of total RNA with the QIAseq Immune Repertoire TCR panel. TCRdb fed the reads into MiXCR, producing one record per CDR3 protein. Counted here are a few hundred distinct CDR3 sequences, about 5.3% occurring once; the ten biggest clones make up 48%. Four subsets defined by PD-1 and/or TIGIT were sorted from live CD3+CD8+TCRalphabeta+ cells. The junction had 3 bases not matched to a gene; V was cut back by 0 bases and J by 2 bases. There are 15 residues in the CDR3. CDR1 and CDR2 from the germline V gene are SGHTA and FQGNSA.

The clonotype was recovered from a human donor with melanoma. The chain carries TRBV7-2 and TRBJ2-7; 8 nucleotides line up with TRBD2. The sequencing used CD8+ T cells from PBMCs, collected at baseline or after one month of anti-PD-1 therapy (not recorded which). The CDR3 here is CASSLAPLAAYEQYF. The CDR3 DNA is TGTGCCAGCAGCTTAGCGCCACTAGCGGCCTACGAGCAGTACTTC. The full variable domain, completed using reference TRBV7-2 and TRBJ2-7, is GAGVSQSPSNKVTEKGKDVELRCDPISGHTALYWYRQSLGQGLEFLIYFQGNSAPDKSGLPSDRFSAERTGGSVSTLTIQRTQQEDSAVYLCASSLAPLAAYEQYFGPGTRLTVT.